Presented here are 15 T cell receptor beta chains from one specimen sequenced in a study of T cell repertoires in cytomegalovirus infection. These receptors are not linked to any known antigen. TCRdb called the reads again in MiXCR, with one record for every CDR3 protein. Among about 220,000 distinct CDR3 sequences listed, 38% were seen once. The sequences come from CD8+ T cells from cultured PBMCs, collected from culture after CMV antigen stimulation. These receptors all stem from a human donor in good health (CMV status not recorded). Some clones in this sample may be carry-over from other donors' samples.

This clonotype appeared a few times. V gene TRBV7-6 combines with J gene TRBJ2-7, with D maybe TRBD1 (6 bases). The ends were cut back, 3 bases at V and 7 bases at J, with 13 bases in the middle. CDR1 SGHVS and CDR2 FNYEAQ come from the germline V gene. The CDR3 loop spans 13 amino acids. CDR3 in amino acids: CASSLPQGGEQYF. For the CDR3, the DNA is TGTGCCAGCAGCTTGCCACAGGGCGGTGAGCAGTACTTC.

The chain is built from TRBV7-8 and TRBJ2-1; possibly TRBD2 for D (6 bases). V gave up 6 bases and J gave up 3 bases, with 12 bases separating them. This CDR3 region has 14 residues. CDR1 and CDR2 from the germline V gene are SGHVS and FQNEAQ. The CDR3 DNA follows: TGTGCCAGCAGAAAAGGGGACTTCTACAATGAGCAGTTCTTC. It yields the protein CASRKGDFYNEQFF. Together with reference TRBV7-8 and TRBJ2-1, the CDR3 gives the full variable domain: GAGVSQSPRYKVAKRGQDVALRCDPISGHVSLFWYQQALGQGPEFLTYFQNEAQLDKSGLPSDRFFAERPEGSVSTLKIQRTQQEDSAVYLCASRKGDFYNEQFFGPGTRLTVL.

The CDR3 DNA follows: TGTGCCAGCAGTGCTGCACAGGGAGGGAGTGAAGCTTTCTTT. Translated, it gives CASSAAQGGSEAFF. This sequence joins TRBV25-1 and TRBJ1-1; D possibly corresponds to TRBD1 (6 bases). Germline CDR1 MGHDK, CDR2 SYGVNS. The ends were cut back, 4 bases at V and 7 bases at J, with 16 bases in the middle. The CDR3 runs to 14 residues. Using reference TRBV25-1 and TRBJ1-1 for the parts outside the CDR3, the full variable domain is EADIYQTPRYLVIGTGKKITLECSQTMGHDKMYWYQQDPGMELHLIHYSYGVNSTEKGDLSSESTVSRIRTEHFPLTLESARPSHTSQYLCASSAAQGGSEAFFGQGTRLTVV.

The genes are TRBV13 and TRBJ2-3; D tentatively fits TRBD1 or TRBD2 (5 bases each). Trimming shortened V by 8 bases and J by 4 bases, and 10 bases separated the two germline ends. The CDR3 is 12 amino acids. Germline V gene lookup returns CDR1 PRHDT and CDR2 FYEKMQ (reference sequence). The CDR3 spells CASARGADTQYF. CDR3 in DNA: TGTGCCAGCGCCCGAGGGGCAGATACGCAGTATTTT.

In this sample, this clonotype turned up a few times. The chain recombines TRBV28 with TRBJ2-5, with D tentatively TRBD2 (5 bases). Germline CDR1 reads MDHEN; CDR2 reads SYDVKM. Trimming took 3 bases from V and 4 from J, leaving 9 bases between them. CDR3 length: 13 amino acids. CDR3 sequence: CASSFLGRETQYF. The CDR3 nucleotides are TGTGCCAGCAGTTTTCTGGGGAGAGAGACCCAGTACTTC.

The rearrangement links TRBV19 to TRBJ2-1; 12 bases map to TRBD1. The junction had 5 bases not matched to a gene; V was cut back by 8 bases and J by 6 bases. Germline CDR1 LNHDA, CDR2 SQIVND (reference sequence). This CDR3 region has 14 residues. This chain's CDR3 is CASDPGQGANEQFF. CDR3 in DNA: TGTGCCAGTGACCCGGGACAGGGGGCCAATGAGCAGTTCTTC.

The chain employs TRBV12-5 and TRBJ2-1, with 9 bases fitting TRBD2. Per the germline V gene, CDR1 is LGHNT and CDR2 is FRNRAP. Trimming took 1 base from V and 4 from J; bases not matched to a gene: 8. The CDR3 loop spans 17 amino acids. This CDR3 is CASGLGTGTSSYNEQFF. The DNA for the CDR3 is TGTGCTAGTGGTTTGGGGACCGGGACTAGCTCTTACAATGAGCAGTTCTTC.

The sample holds a few counts of this clonotype. The CDR3 reads CSARDTSGTYEQYF. In DNA, the CDR3 is TGCAGTGCTAGAGATACAAGTGGAACCTACGAGCAGTACTTC. The chain recombines TRBV20-1 with TRBJ2-7; D gene ambiguous. The CDR3 has 14 amino acids. Germline V gives CDR1 DFQATT, CDR2 SNEGSKA (reference sequence). V lost 0 bases and J 2 bases, leaving 11 bases between the germline ends.

The sample holds a few counts of this clonotype. The V and J genes are TRBV27 and TRBJ2-7; maybe TRBD1 (5 bases). Germline loops: CDR1 MNHEY, CDR2 SMNVEV (reference sequence). Trimming removed 5 bases from V and 2 bases from J, with 13 bases in between. The CDR3 sequence is 14 residues long. The CDR3 nucleotides read TGTGCCAGCAGTCCTCGTCAGGGCCCCTACGAGCAGTACTTC. Its protein is CASSPRQGPYEQYF.

In its sample, this clonotype was seen a few times. J is TRBJ2-3 and V is TRBV7-2; 8 bases are a match to TRBD2. V lost 3 bases, J lost 4 bases, and 9 bases stayed unmatched. The CDR3 length is 16 residues. Germline CDR1 SGHTA, CDR2 FQGNSA. CDR3 bases: TGTGCCAGCAGCTTCACAGCGGGAGACTACCCAGATACGCAGTATTTT. It translates to CASSFTAGDYPDTQYF.

This clonotype has more than one count but fewer than ten. This sequence joins TRBV29-1 and TRBJ1-3; TRBD1 might be the D (5 bases). In germline, CDR1 is SQVTM, CDR2 ANQGSEA. This CDR3 has 15 amino acids. Deletions cut 3 bases from V and 2 bases from J, with 14 bases between. The DNA of the CDR3 is TGCAGCGTTGACATCATCAGGGAGCCTGGAAACACCATATATTTT. As protein: CSVDIIREPGNTIYF.

V gene TRBV6-1 combines with J gene TRBJ1-5, with D perhaps matching TRBD1 (5 bases). Looked up from germline, CDR1 is MNHNS and CDR2 is SASEGT. The CDR3 extends over 12 amino acids. Trimming cost V 7 bases and J 7 bases, with 11 bases left between them. CDR3 nucleotides: TGTGCCAGCACCCGGGGCAGGCAGCCCCAGCATTTT. Its protein is CASTRGRQPQHF.

The chain has TRBV9 and TRBJ2-7, with D perhaps matching TRBD2 (6 bases). This CDR3 contains 13 residues. V was cut by 4 bases and J by 6 bases, with 14 bases left in between. Germline-derived CDR1 and CDR2 are SGDLS and YYNGEE. The CDR3 sequence is CASSPGPGGEQYF. The CDR3 DNA reads TGTGCCAGCAGCCCCGGGCCCGGGGGCGAGCAGTACTTC.

This clonotype has just a few counts. In DNA, the CDR3 is TGTGCCAGCAGCATGCCCAGGGGAGTTGCAACTAATGAAAAACTGTTTTTT. Its translation is CASSMPRGVATNEKLFF. V and J are TRBV7-9 and TRBJ1-4; possible D gene TRBD1, 6 bases. Trimming cost V 5 bases and J 0 bases, with 16 bases left between them. The CDR3 extends over 17 amino acids. Germline CDR1 is SEHNR and CDR2 is FQNEAQ (reference sequence).

This clonotype was counted at least ten times. This sequence joins TRBV7-2 and TRBJ2-5; TRBD1 matches at 10 bases. V shed 4 bases, J shed 1 base, and the junction held 3 bases outside the gene matches. The CDR3 runs 15 residues. Per the germline V gene, CDR1 is SGHTA and CDR2 is FQGNSA. CDR3: CASSSGQGPQETQYF. The CDR3 DNA sequence: TGTGCCAGCAGCTCGGGACAGGGGCCCCAAGAGACCCAGTACTTC.